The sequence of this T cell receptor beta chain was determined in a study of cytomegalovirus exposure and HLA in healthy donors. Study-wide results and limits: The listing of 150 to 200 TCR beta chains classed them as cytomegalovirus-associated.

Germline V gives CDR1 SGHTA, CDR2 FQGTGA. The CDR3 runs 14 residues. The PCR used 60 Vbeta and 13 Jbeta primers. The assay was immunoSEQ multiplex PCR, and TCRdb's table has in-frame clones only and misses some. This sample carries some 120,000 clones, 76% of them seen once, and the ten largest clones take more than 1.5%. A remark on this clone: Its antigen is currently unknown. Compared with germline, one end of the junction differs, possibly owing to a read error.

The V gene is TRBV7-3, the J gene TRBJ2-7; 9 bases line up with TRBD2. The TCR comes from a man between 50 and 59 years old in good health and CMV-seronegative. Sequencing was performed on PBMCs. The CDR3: CASCTGTSSHEQYF. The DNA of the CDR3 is TGTGCCAGCTGCACCGGGACTAGCTCCCACGAGCAGTACTTC.